This T cell receptor beta chain came from a study of blood T cell repertoires in COVID-19. The assay was immunoSEQ multiplex PCR, and TCRdb's table has in-frame clones only and misses some. This sample has fewer than 500,000 clones; roughly nine tenths occur once, and the top ten carry 1% to 1.3%. Trimming took off 5 bases at V and 1 base at J, with 13 bases between the two ends. The length of the CDR3 is 15 residues. Germline V gives CDR1 KGHSH, CDR2 LQKENI. This receptor was identified in a man aged 30 to 45 who had recovered from COVID-19. The sequenced sample consisted of PBMCs or T cells enriched from blood (not recorded which). The genes are TRBV18 and TRBJ2-3; D remains unclear. CDR3: CASSLHGGGTDTQYF. The CDR3 DNA sequence: TGTGCCAGCTCATTGCATGGCGGCGGCACAGATACGCAGTATTTT.